These T cell receptor beta chains were read from a single sample in a study of blood T cell repertoires in COVID-19. Some clones are missing from TCRdb's copy, which holds only in-frame ones; the method was immunoSEQ multiplex PCR. The profile shows about 140,000 clones, approximately 88% of them singletons. The sequencing sample was made of peripheral blood. These receptors originate from a woman aged 45-60 years with acute or convalescent COVID-19. Both conserved end residues are part of each CDR3. The order of the fields is CDR3 protein, CDR3 DNA, D gene, J gene, V gene, clone size. The D gene is left open where the match is weak. Rows give clone size only sometimes, using once, few, many, or a class for an expanded clone.

cdr3_aa: CAISELTGDVGGYTF
cdr3_nt: TGTGCCATCAGTGAGTTGACAGGGGACGTTGGGGGCTACACCTTC
d_call: TRBD1
j_call: TRBJ1-2
v_call: TRBV10-3
clone_size: few

cdr3_aa: CASSLSSYTGELFF
cdr3_nt: TGTGCCAGCAGCTTAAGCTCCTACACCGGGGAGCTGTTTTTT
d_call: .
j_call: TRBJ2-2
v_call: TRBV7-8
clone_size: few

cdr3_aa: CASSGGQGSNQPQHF
cdr3_nt: TGTGCCAGCAGCGGGGGACAGGGCAGCAATCAGCCCCAGCATTTT
d_call: TRBD1
j_call: TRBJ1-5
v_call: TRBV2
clone_size: .

cdr3_aa: CASSLLAGVFNEQFF
cdr3_nt: TGTGCCAGCAGCTTATTAGCGGGAGTATTCAATGAGCAGTTCTTC
d_call: TRBD2
j_call: TRBJ2-1
v_call: TRBV7-3
clone_size: .

cdr3_aa: CASSRTGVEAFF
cdr3_nt: TGTGCCAGTAGTAGGACAGGAGTAGAAGCTTTCTTT
d_call: TRBD1
j_call: TRBJ1-1
v_call: TRBV19
clone_size: .

cdr3_aa: CASSLSQGAATEAFF
cdr3_nt: TGTGCCAGCAGTTTATCACAGGGGGCTGCCACTGAAGCTTTCTTT
d_call: TRBD1
j_call: TRBJ1-1
v_call: TRBV27
clone_size: .

cdr3_aa: CASSLLAGGPDTQYF
cdr3_nt: TGTGCCAGCAGTCTACTAGCGGGAGGTCCCGATACGCAGTATTTT
d_call: TRBD2
j_call: TRBJ2-3
v_call: TRBV2
clone_size: .

cdr3_aa: CASSLARGSYNEQFF
cdr3_nt: TGTGCCAGCAGCTTAGCTCGGGGCTCCTACAATGAGCAGTTCTTC
d_call: .
j_call: TRBJ2-1
v_call: TRBV7-2
clone_size: .

cdr3_aa: CASSESGGSNTEAFF
cdr3_nt: TGCGCCAGCAGTGAGTCAGGGGGATCGAACACTGAAGCTTTCTTT
d_call: .
j_call: TRBJ1-1
v_call: TRBV10-1
clone_size: .

cdr3_aa: CASSVTSGGGSYNEQFF
cdr3_nt: TGTGCCAGCAGTGTGACTAGCGGGGGAGGATCCTACAATGAGCAGTTCTTC
d_call: TRBD2
j_call: TRBJ2-1
v_call: TRBV3-1/TRBV3-2
clone_size: .

cdr3_aa: CASTLEWSSYNEQFF
cdr3_nt: TGTGCCAGCACCCTGGAGTGGAGCTCCTACAATGAGCAGTTCTTC
d_call: .
j_call: TRBJ2-1
v_call: TRBV6-5
clone_size: .

cdr3_aa: CSATGGHEQYF
cdr3_nt: TGCAGTGCTACAGGGGGCCACGAGCAGTACTTC
d_call: TRBD1
j_call: TRBJ2-7
v_call: TRBV20-1
clone_size: .

cdr3_aa: CASSLASYEQYF
cdr3_nt: TGTGCCAGCAGCTTGGCCAGCTACGAGCAGTACTTC
d_call: .
j_call: TRBJ2-7
v_call: TRBV5-6
clone_size: .

cdr3_aa: CASSPRQGQGYAYSNEQFF
cdr3_nt: TGTGCCAGCAGCCCTAGACAAGGGCAGGGGTATGCCTACTCCAATGAGCAGTTCTTC
d_call: .
j_call: TRBJ2-1
v_call: TRBV7-9
clone_size: .

cdr3_aa: CASSYSPGDTEAFF
cdr3_nt: TGTGCCAGCAGCTACTCACCCGGGGACACTGAAGCTTTCTTT
d_call: .
j_call: TRBJ1-1
v_call: TRBV7-3
clone_size: .

cdr3_aa: CASRGSRNIQYF
cdr3_nt: TGTGCCAGCAGGGGCTCCCGGAACATTCAGTACTTC
d_call: .
j_call: TRBJ2-4
v_call: TRBV12-3/TRBV12-4
clone_size: once

cdr3_aa: CASSDGGDEQYF
cdr3_nt: TGTGCCAGCAGTGACGGGGGGGACGAGCAGTACTTC
d_call: TRBD2
j_call: TRBJ2-7
v_call: TRBV6-1
clone_size: once

cdr3_aa: CASSLTGGTYEQYF
cdr3_nt: TGTGCCAGCAGTTTGACAGGGGGAACCTACGAGCAGTACTTC
d_call: TRBD1
j_call: TRBJ2-7
v_call: TRBV6-5
clone_size: .

cdr3_aa: CASSLGRAADTQYF
cdr3_nt: TGCGCCAGCAGCTTGGGCAGGGCCGCAGATACGCAGTATTTT
d_call: .
j_call: TRBJ2-3
v_call: TRBV5-1
clone_size: .

cdr3_aa: CASGQGAEGYTF
cdr3_nt: TGTGCCAGTGGACAGGGGGCGGAGGGCTACACCTTC
d_call: TRBD1
j_call: TRBJ1-2
v_call: TRBV3-1/TRBV3-2
clone_size: .

cdr3_aa: CASSLTGGYTF
cdr3_nt: TGTGCCAGCAGTTTAACAGGCGGCTACACCTTC
d_call: .
j_call: TRBJ1-2
v_call: TRBV12-3/TRBV12-4
clone_size: .

cdr3_aa: CASSQEGGWEKLFF
cdr3_nt: TGCGCCAGCAGCCAAGAAGGGGGTTGGGAAAAACTGTTTTTT
d_call: .
j_call: TRBJ1-4
v_call: TRBV4-1
clone_size: few

cdr3_aa: CASSPQASGYNEQFF
cdr3_nt: TGTGCCAGCAGTCCCCAGGCTAGCGGTTACAATGAGCAGTTCTTC
d_call: TRBD2
j_call: TRBJ2-1
v_call: TRBV6-4
clone_size: many

cdr3_aa: CASSETGGEKLFF
cdr3_nt: TGTGCCAGCAGTGAAACAGGGGGCGAAAAACTGTTTTTT
d_call: TRBD1
j_call: TRBJ1-4
v_call: TRBV6-1
clone_size: .

cdr3_aa: CASSLTSGRVNEQFF
cdr3_nt: TGCGCCAGCAGCCTGACTAGCGGGAGAGTCAATGAGCAGTTCTTC
d_call: TRBD2
j_call: TRBJ2-1
v_call: TRBV5-1
clone_size: .

cdr3_aa: CASSLLTGSNTEAFF
cdr3_nt: TGTGCCAGCAGCTTACTAACAGGCTCGAACACTGAAGCTTTCTTT
d_call: .
j_call: TRBJ1-1
v_call: TRBV11-2
clone_size: .

cdr3_aa: CASSTTDTGELFF
cdr3_nt: TGTGCCAGCTCAACGACAGACACCGGGGAGCTGTTTTTT
d_call: .
j_call: TRBJ2-2
v_call: TRBV18
clone_size: .

cdr3_aa: CAISGRTGNTDTQYF
cdr3_nt: TGTGCCATCAGTGGCCGGACAGGGAACACAGATACGCAGTATTTT
d_call: TRBD1
j_call: TRBJ2-3
v_call: TRBV10-3
clone_size: .

cdr3_aa: CASSARLAGGEETQYF
cdr3_nt: TGTGCCAGCAGCGCCAGACTAGCGGGAGGAGAGGAGACCCAGTACTTC
d_call: TRBD2
j_call: TRBJ2-5
v_call: TRBV9
clone_size: .

cdr3_aa: CASSPAGHGYTF
cdr3_nt: TGTGCCAGCAGCCCTGCAGGTCATGGCTACACCTTC
d_call: .
j_call: TRBJ1-2
v_call: TRBV14
clone_size: .

cdr3_aa: CASSDGQGLSYEQYF
cdr3_nt: TGTGCCAGCAGTGATGGACAGGGCTTATCCTACGAGCAGTACTTC
d_call: TRBD1
j_call: TRBJ2-7
v_call: TRBV2
clone_size: .

cdr3_aa: CASSPTGWEGYEQYF
cdr3_nt: TGTGCCAGCAGCCCCACAGGTTGGGAGGGCTACGAGCAGTACTTC
d_call: TRBD2
j_call: TRBJ2-7
v_call: TRBV9
clone_size: .

cdr3_aa: CASSIHSLSGNTIYF
cdr3_nt: TGTGCCAGTAGTATCCACAGCCTCTCTGGAAACACCATATATTTT
d_call: .
j_call: TRBJ1-3
v_call: TRBV19
clone_size: .

cdr3_aa: CASGLRQGQYEQYF
cdr3_nt: TGTGCTAGTGGTTTGAGACAGGGGCAATACGAGCAGTACTTC
d_call: TRBD1
j_call: TRBJ2-7
v_call: TRBV12-5
clone_size: few

cdr3_aa: CASSEIKGLAGYEQYF
cdr3_nt: TGTGCCAGCAGCGAAATTAAGGGACTAGCGGGGTACGAGCAGTACTTC
d_call: TRBD2
j_call: TRBJ2-7
v_call: TRBV2
clone_size: .

cdr3_aa: CASSIGLGNTGELFF
cdr3_nt: TGTGCCAGTAGTATAGGACTAGGGAACACCGGGGAGCTGTTTTTT
d_call: .
j_call: TRBJ2-2
v_call: TRBV19
clone_size: .

cdr3_aa: CSAPDRQEAFF
cdr3_nt: TGCAGTGCTCCGGACAGGCAAGAAGCTTTCTTT
d_call: TRBD1
j_call: TRBJ1-1
v_call: TRBV20-1
clone_size: .

cdr3_aa: CASSLDRDTEAFF
cdr3_nt: TGTGCCAGCAGCTTAGATCGGGACACTGAAGCTTTCTTT
d_call: .
j_call: TRBJ1-1
v_call: TRBV11-2
clone_size: once

cdr3_aa: CASSRRGGAAAEQFF
cdr3_nt: TGTGCCAGCAGCCGACGGGGGGGCGCGGCTGCTGAGCAGTTCTTC
d_call: TRBD2
j_call: TRBJ2-1
v_call: TRBV11-3
clone_size: .

cdr3_aa: CASSLGGTDNYGYTF
cdr3_nt: TGTGCCAGCAGCTTGGGGGGGACTGATAACTATGGCTACACCTTC
d_call: .
j_call: TRBJ1-2
v_call: TRBV5-6
clone_size: once

cdr3_aa: CASSPHRGLGAFSYGYTF
cdr3_nt: TGTGCCAGCAGTCCCCATCGGGGTTTGGGGGCCTTTAGCTATGGCTACACCTTC
d_call: .
j_call: TRBJ1-2
v_call: TRBV27
clone_size: .

cdr3_aa: CASSPSGGVNTGELFF
cdr3_nt: TGTGCCAGCAGCCCATCCGGGGGTGTGAACACCGGGGAGCTGTTTTTT
d_call: .
j_call: TRBJ2-2
v_call: TRBV7-3
clone_size: .

cdr3_aa: CASSDAGTDTQYF
cdr3_nt: TGTGCCAGCAGCGACGCCGGGACAGATACGCAGTATTTT
d_call: .
j_call: TRBJ2-3
v_call: TRBV9
clone_size: .

cdr3_aa: CASRGGPNTEAFF
cdr3_nt: TGTGCCAGCAGGGGAGGTCCGAACACTGAAGCTTTCTTT
d_call: .
j_call: TRBJ1-1
v_call: TRBV2
clone_size: .

cdr3_aa: CASRTGPQAYEQYF
cdr3_nt: TGTGCCAGCAGAACAGGTCCTCAGGCATACGAGCAGTACTTC
d_call: .
j_call: TRBJ2-7
v_call: TRBV6-5
clone_size: .

cdr3_aa: CATRLAGWPCDTQYF
cdr3_nt: TGTGCCACCCGACTAGCGGGGTGGCCGTGCGATACGCAGTATTTT
d_call: TRBD2
j_call: TRBJ2-3
v_call: TRBV6-4
clone_size: .

cdr3_aa: CSVHLRENVYNEQFF
cdr3_nt: TGCAGCGTCCACCTTCGGGAGAATGTCTACAATGAGCAGTTCTTC
d_call: .
j_call: TRBJ2-1
v_call: TRBV29-1
clone_size: .

cdr3_aa: CASSVGTTHEAFF
cdr3_nt: TGTGCCAGCAGCGTCGGGACAACCCATGAAGCTTTCTTT
d_call: .
j_call: TRBJ1-1
v_call: TRBV9
clone_size: .

cdr3_aa: CATSQGGGEAFF
cdr3_nt: TGTGCCACCAGCCAGGGGGGTGGTGAAGCTTTCTTT
d_call: TRBD1
j_call: TRBJ1-1
v_call: TRBV24-1
clone_size: .

cdr3_aa: CASSIPGDSATNEKLFF
cdr3_nt: TGTGCCAGTAGTATTCCGGGAGATTCTGCAACTAATGAAAAACTGTTTTTT
d_call: .
j_call: TRBJ1-4
v_call: TRBV19
clone_size: .

cdr3_aa: CASSLGPKTNEKLFF
cdr3_nt: TGTGCCAGCAGCTTAGGGCCGAAAACTAATGAAAAACTGTTTTTT
d_call: .
j_call: TRBJ1-4
v_call: TRBV7-9
clone_size: .

cdr3_aa: CASTEQGQGLMDEQFF
cdr3_nt: TGTGCCAGCACCGAACAAGGACAGGGCCTTATGGATGAGCAGTTCTTC
d_call: TRBD1
j_call: TRBJ2-1
v_call: TRBV7-3
clone_size: .

cdr3_aa: CASSLYSYNEQFF
cdr3_nt: TGTGCCAGTAGTCTATACAGCTACAATGAGCAGTTCTTC
d_call: .
j_call: TRBJ2-1
v_call: TRBV19
clone_size: once

cdr3_aa: CAWSLPKWTGNQPQHF
cdr3_nt: TGTGCCTGGAGTCTGCCCAAATGGACAGGCAATCAGCCCCAGCATTTT
d_call: .
j_call: TRBJ1-5
v_call: TRBV30
clone_size: .

cdr3_aa: CASSAPTSGGPSSYEQYF
cdr3_nt: TGTGCCAGCAGCGCCCCGACTAGCGGGGGGCCAAGCTCCTACGAGCAGTACTTC
d_call: TRBD2
j_call: TRBJ2-7
v_call: TRBV7-2
clone_size: .

cdr3_aa: CASRFQQENTEAFF
cdr3_nt: TGCGCCAGCAGATTCCAACAGGAGAACACTGAAGCTTTCTTT
d_call: .
j_call: TRBJ1-1
v_call: TRBV5-1
clone_size: .

cdr3_aa: CASSSGTAYSPLHF
cdr3_nt: TGTGCCAGCAGTTCCGGGACAGCGTATTCACCCCTCCACTTT
d_call: TRBD1
j_call: TRBJ1-6
v_call: TRBV7-8
clone_size: .

cdr3_aa: CATGTGPSWGANVLTF
cdr3_nt: TGTGCCACCGGGACAGGACCTTCTTGGGGGGCCAACGTCCTGACTTTC
d_call: TRBD1
j_call: TRBJ2-6
v_call: TRBV19
clone_size: .

cdr3_aa: CASSETASRRGTDTQYF
cdr3_nt: TGTGCCAGCAGTGAAACGGCTAGCCGTAGAGGCACAGATACGCAGTATTTT
d_call: .
j_call: TRBJ2-3
v_call: TRBV2
clone_size: .

cdr3_aa: CASSSTGTRWDNEQFF
cdr3_nt: TGTGCCAGCAGCTCGACCGGGACTAGATGGGACAATGAGCAGTTCTTC
d_call: TRBD2
j_call: TRBJ2-1
v_call: TRBV11-2
clone_size: .